These 26 T cell receptor beta chains were all obtained from the same sample, sequenced in a study of shared clonotypes between healthy human individuals. Clones were sequenced by immunoSEQ multiplex PCR, and TCRdb holds only the in-frame ones, with some missing. The data show a few million clones, with roughly 93% seen just once and about 0.41% held by the top ten. The specimen sequenced was naive CD4+ T cells from PBMCs. Subset specified: CD45RA+ positively selected. Receptor source: a man aged 18 to 30 in good health. Some clones in this sample may be carry-over from other donors' samples.

This chain's CDR3 is CASSIAGGLTDTQYF. As DNA, the CDR3 is TGTGCCAGTTCTATAGCGGGAGGCCTCACAGATACGCAGTATTTT. This chain uses TRBV19 with TRBJ2-3, with 10 nucleotides matching TRBD2. Per the germline V gene, CDR1 is LNHDA and CDR2 is SQIVND (reference sequence). After removal of 8 bases from V and 2 bases from J, the junction contained 7 bases not matched to a gene. This CDR3 is built from 15 residues.

The chain joins TRBV28 to TRBJ1-2; TRBD1 aligns across 9 bases. V lost 2 bases to trimming and J lost 6 bases; unmatched junction nucleotides: 10. The length of the CDR3 is 16 residues. CDR1 and CDR2 (germline): MDHEN, SYDVKM. This chain's CDR3 is CASSLIPDRGHDGYTF. CDR3 bases: TGTGCCAGCAGTTTAATCCCGGACAGGGGTCATGATGGCTACACCTTC.

The J gene is TRBJ1-4, the V gene TRBV5-6; D is uncertain. Germline CDR1 SGHDT, CDR2 YYEEEE. The germline V and J ends were trimmed by 4 bases and 10 bases, with 14 bases remaining between them. The CDR3 is 13 amino acids. The CDR3 loop is CASSPGRLGKLFF. CDR3 nucleotides: TGTGCCAGCAGCCCCGGACGGTTAGGAAAACTGTTTTTT.

About this clone itself: Other DNA sequences in this specimen translate into the identical CDR3. The chain links TRBV7-2 to TRBJ2-5; D is unclear. Deletions cut 1 base from V and 5 bases from J, with 5 bases between. CDR1 and CDR2 from the germline V gene are SGHTA and FQGNSA. The CDR3 consists of 12 residues. CDR3 sequence: CASSLVGETQYF. The CDR3 DNA follows: TGTGCCAGCAGCTTAGTTGGCGAGACCCAGTACTTC.

As concerns this clone: This sample includes further DNA sequences coding for the same CDR3. The chain links TRBV7-3 to TRBJ2-1, with 11 positions matching TRBD2. Trimming cost V 6 bases and J 3 bases; bases outside gene matches: 4. This CDR3 is 15 amino acids long. CDR1 is SGHTA, CDR2 FQGTGA, per germline. The CDR3 DNA is TGTGCCAGCAGTTATACTAGCGGGAGCTACAATGAGCAGTTCTTC. Protein: CASSYTSGSYNEQFF.

V is TRBV28 and J is TRBJ1-5, with D possibly being TRBD1 (6 bases). Deletions cut 8 bases from V and 0 bases from J, with 14 bases between. This CDR3 spans 15 amino acids. Germline loops: CDR1 MDHEN, CDR2 SYDVKM. The DNA for the CDR3 is TGTGCCAGCGGGGAACAGGGTTATAGCAATCAGCCCCAGCATTTT. This sequence encodes CASGEQGYSNQPQHF.

The chain links TRBV5-1 to TRBJ1-2, with D unclear. With 4 bases removed from V and 8 bases from J, the gap between germline ends came to 18 bases. The CDR3 is made up of 14 amino acids. CDR1 is SGHRS, CDR2 YFSETQ, per germline. CDR3 in amino acids: CASSPNAVQAGYTF. For the CDR3, the DNA is TGCGCCAGCAGCCCCAACGCCGTCCAGGCGGGCTACACCTTC.

With regard to this clone: Different DNA sequences within this sample yield the same CDR3. V usage is TRBV5-1 and J usage is TRBJ2-1; the D gene is possibly TRBD2 (6 bases). V lost 0 bases and J 2 bases, leaving 9 bases between the germline ends. The CDR3 totals 15 residues. CDR1 and CDR2 (germline): SGHRS, YFSETQ. The CDR3 is CASSLDAGPYNEQFF. The CDR3 DNA sequence: TGCGCCAGCAGCTTGGATGCGGGGCCCTACAATGAGCAGTTCTTC.

The gene calls are TRBV4-3 and TRBJ1-4; TRBD1 agrees at 10 bases. V lost 1 base and J lost 5; bases outside the gene matches: 4. The germline gives CDR1 LGHNA, CDR2 YSLEER. The CDR3 loop spans 16 amino acids. The CDR3, as DNA: TGCGCCAGCAGCCAAGTGGGACAGGGGAAAAATGAAAAACTGTTTTTT. Protein: CASSQVGQGKNEKLFF.

This clone was recorded only once. This sequence joins TRBV2 and TRBJ1-2; 11 bases are a match to TRBD1. CDR1 and CDR2 (germline): SNHLY, FYNNEI. The CDR3 totals 14 residues. The ends lost 5 bases at V and 7 bases at J; junction bases unmatched: 6. The CDR3 DNA is TGTGCCAGCAGTAGGACAGGGGGCGGCGGTGGCTACACCTTC. Amino acids: CASSRTGGGGGYTF.

In the case of this clone: This CDR3 is also generated by other DNA sequences in the sample. The V and J genes are TRBV12-5 and TRBJ1-1; D uncertain. The V gene lost 1 base and the J gene lost 0 bases, with 6 bases spanning the gap. The CDR3 covers 14 residues. Germline lookup yields CDR1 LGHNT and CDR2 FRNRAP. Here the CDR3 reads CASGLGTVNTEAFF. The CDR3 DNA reads TGTGCTAGTGGTTTGGGGACGGTGAACACTGAAGCTTTCTTT.

This clone showed up just once. The chain couples TRBV10-3 to TRBJ2-5; a possible D gene is TRBD2 (5 bases). Near its end, the DNA agrees better with TRBJ2-7, so the J call may be wrong. Germline V gene sequence: CDR1 ENHRY, CDR2 SYGVKD. This CDR3 is built from 13 residues. CDR3 region: CAIRGTLPYEQYF. CDR3 nucleotides: TGTGCCATCCGGGGTACCCTCCCGTACGAGCAGTACTTC.

The V call is TRBV11-2, the J call TRBJ1-2; 11 bases fit TRBD1. This CDR3 is built from 19 residues. Germline CDR1 reads SGHAT; CDR2 reads FQNNGV. V lost 5 bases to trimming and J lost 3 bases; unmatched junction nucleotides: 17. The CDR3 DNA reads as TGTGCCAGCAGCCTCCTAAAAGCCGGGACAGGGGGGGCGTACTATGGCTACACCTTC. Translation: CASSLLKAGTGGAYYGYTF.

The chain couples TRBV4-2 to TRBJ2-1; 10 nucleotides agree with TRBD2. This CDR3 is 16 amino acids long. The trim removed 4 bases at V and 3 bases at J, leaving 6 bases unmatched. The germline CDR1 and CDR2 sequences are LGHNA and YNFKEQ. CDR3 sequence: CASSPLAGGRYNEQFF. In DNA form, the CDR3 reads TGTGCCAGCAGCCCCTTAGCGGGAGGCCGCTACAATGAGCAGTTCTTC.

J is TRBJ2-4 and V is TRBV9; D call uncertain. Germline V CDR1 and CDR2: SGDLS, YYNGEE. The CDR3 sequence is 14 residues long. Between the trimmed V and J ends, which lost 0 bases and 0 bases, there was a span of 4 bases. CDR3 coding DNA: TGTGCCAGCAGCGTAGATCTAGCCAAAAACATTCAGTACTTC. Translating gives CASSVDLAKNIQYF.

J is TRBJ2-1 and V is TRBV2; D may correspond to TRBD1 or TRBD2 (5 bases each). Germline lookup yields CDR1 SNHLY and CDR2 FYNNEI. The CDR3 spans 16 residues. Trimming shortened V by 0 bases and J by 8 bases, and 17 bases separated the two germline ends. The CDR3 loop reads CASSEAWPGTHDEQFF. The CDR3 region has the DNA TGTGCCAGCAGTGAAGCGTGGCCAGGGACCCACGATGAGCAGTTCTTC.

The rearrangement joins TRBV5-1 to TRBJ1-6, with a weak D call TRBD1 (6 bases). V lost 3 bases and J 7 bases, leaving 20 bases between the germline ends. The CDR3 contains 17 residues. CDR1 and CDR2 from the germline V gene are SGHRS and YFSETQ. CDR3 coding DNA: TGCGCCAGCAGCTCCCAACCTAACCCGGGGGCAAATTCACCCCTCCACTTT. The encoded protein is CASSSQPNPGANSPLHF.

V usage is TRBV7-9 and J usage is TRBJ2-7, with D possibly called TRBD1 or TRBD2 (6 bases each). The CDR3 is 15 amino acids. Germline assignment: CDR1 SEHNR and CDR2 FQNEAQ (reference sequence). Trimming took 3 bases from V and 7 from J, leaving 19 bases between them. The chain's CDR3 is CASSLTRDTGREQYF. CDR3 bases: TGTGCCAGCAGCTTGACCCGGGACACAGGGAGGGAGCAGTACTTC.

The CDR3: CASSGGLALRTDTQYF. The CDR3 DNA follows: TGTGCCAGTAGTGGCGGACTAGCGCTTCGCACAGATACGCAGTATTTT. The chain couples TRBV19 to TRBJ2-3; TRBD2 matches 9 bases. CDR1 LNHDA and CDR2 SQIVND come from the germline V gene (reference sequence). V shed 5 bases, J shed 1 base, and the junction held 7 bases outside the gene matches. The length of the CDR3 is 16 residues. The complete variable domain, with remaining parts taken from reference TRBV19 and TRBJ2-3, reads DGGITQSPKYLFRKEGQNVTLSCEQNLNHDAMYWYRQDPGQGLRLIYYSQIVNDFQKGDIAEGYSVSREKKESFPLTVTSAQKNPTAFYLCASSGGLALRTDTQYFGPGTRLTVL.

This clone occurred once. The sample carries other DNA sequences with the same CDR3. The chain carries TRBV9 and TRBJ2-3; D gene unclear. Trimming removed 0 bases from V and 5 bases from J, with 7 bases in between. This CDR3 contains 13 residues. Germline-derived CDR1 and CDR2 are SGDLS and YYNGEE. CDR3 in DNA: TGTGCCAGCAGCGTAGGACGTGGAGATACGCAGTATTTT. This encodes CASSVGRGDTQYF.

The chain links TRBV27 to TRBJ2-7, with 7 bases aligning to TRBD1. The CDR3 length is 13 residues. Trimming removed 3 bases from V and 4 bases from J; junction bases left unmatched: 3. CDR1 and CDR2 (germline): MNHEY, SMNVEV (reference sequence). CDR3: CASSLETGYEQYF. CDR3 sequence (DNA): TGTGCCAGCAGTTTGGAGACAGGGTACGAGCAGTACTTC.

This clone was seen a single time. The V gene is TRBV27, the J gene TRBJ1-5; 7 positions agree with TRBD1. The CDR3 is 15 residues long. Losses at the gene ends were 5 bases for V and 6 bases for J; bases not matched to a gene: 10. Germline V gene data show CDR1 as MNHEY and CDR2 as SMNVEV (reference sequence). The CDR3 region is CASSNSDRPGQPQHF. Written as DNA, the CDR3 is TGTGCCAGCAGTAATTCGGACAGGCCGGGTCAGCCCCAGCATTTT.

A single count supports this clone. The V and J genes are TRBV21-1 and TRBJ2-1. TRBV21-1 is marked as a pseudogene. This CDR3 is 17 amino acids long. The CDR3 DNA reads as TGTGCCAGCAGCAAAAGGGGAAGGATCAGAGGGCCTAATGAGCAGTTCTTC. Its protein is CASSKRGRIRGPNEQFF.

A note on this clone: Other nucleotide sequences in the sample specify the same CDR3. This chain joins TRBV28 and TRBJ2-3; D gene unclear. The CDR3 length is 11 residues. Germline values: CDR1 MDHEN, CDR2 SYDVKM. Trimming removed 5 bases from V and 6 bases from J, with 6 bases in between. The CDR3 loop reads CASSLRDTQYF. The CDR3 DNA reads as TGTGCCAGCAGTCTCCGCGATACGCAGTATTTT.

To note about this clone: The sample contains more than one DNA sequence encoding this CDR3. The chain is built from TRBV7-9 and TRBJ1-4, with D uncertain. The CDR3 totals 14 residues. V lost 1 base and J 1 base, leaving 4 bases between the germline ends. Looked up from germline, CDR1 is SEHNR and CDR2 is FQNEAQ (reference sequence). The CDR3: CASSLGGTNEKLFF. The CDR3 DNA sequence: TGTGCCAGCAGCTTAGGGGGAACTAATGAAAAACTGTTTTTT.

This chain connects TRBV30 to TRBJ2-7; tentative D call: TRBD1 (6 bases). This CDR3 is built from 12 residues. V was cut by 5 bases and J by 2 bases, with 10 bases left in between. Germline V gene data show CDR1 as GTSNPN and CDR2 as SVGIG (reference sequence). The CDR3 nucleotides read TGTGCCTGGGCCCCAGGGGCCTACGAGCAGTACTTC. Translated, it gives CAWAPGAYEQYF. Full variable domain (remainder filled in from reference TRBV30 and TRBJ2-7): SQTIHQWPATLVQPVGSPLSLECTVEGTSNPNLYWYRQAAGRGLQLLFYSVGIGQISSEVPQNLSASRPQDRQFILSSKKLLLSDSGFYLCAWAPGAYEQYFGPGTRLTVT.